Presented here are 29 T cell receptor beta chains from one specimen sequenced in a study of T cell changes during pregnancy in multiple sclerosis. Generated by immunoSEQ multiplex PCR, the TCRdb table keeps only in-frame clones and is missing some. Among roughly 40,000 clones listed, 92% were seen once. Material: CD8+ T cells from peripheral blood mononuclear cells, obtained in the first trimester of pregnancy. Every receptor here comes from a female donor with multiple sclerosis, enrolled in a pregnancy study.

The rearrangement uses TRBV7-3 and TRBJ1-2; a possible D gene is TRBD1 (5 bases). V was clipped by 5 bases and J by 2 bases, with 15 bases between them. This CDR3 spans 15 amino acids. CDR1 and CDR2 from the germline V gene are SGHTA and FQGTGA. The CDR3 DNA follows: TGTGCCAGCAGCCCGTCCGGAGCAGGGAACTATGGCTACACCTTC. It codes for CASSPSGAGNYGYTF.

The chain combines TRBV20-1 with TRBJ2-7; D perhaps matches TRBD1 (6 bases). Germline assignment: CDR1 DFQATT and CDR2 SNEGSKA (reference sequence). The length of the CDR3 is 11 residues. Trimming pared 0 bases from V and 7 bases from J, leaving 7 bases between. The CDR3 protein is CSAREDREQYF. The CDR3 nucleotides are TGCAGTGCTAGAGAAGACAGGGAGCAGTACTTC.

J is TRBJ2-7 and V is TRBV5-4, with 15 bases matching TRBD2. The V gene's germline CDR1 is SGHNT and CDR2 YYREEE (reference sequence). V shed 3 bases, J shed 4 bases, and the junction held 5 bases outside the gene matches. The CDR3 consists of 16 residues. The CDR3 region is CASSWGLAGGFYEQYF. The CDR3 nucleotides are TGTGCCAGCAGCTGGGGACTAGCGGGGGGTTTTTACGAGCAGTACTTC.

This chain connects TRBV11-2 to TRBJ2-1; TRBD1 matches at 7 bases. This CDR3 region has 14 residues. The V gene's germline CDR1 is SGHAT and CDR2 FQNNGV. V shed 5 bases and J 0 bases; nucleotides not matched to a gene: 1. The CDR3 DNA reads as TGTGCCAGCAGCCCAGGGGGCTCCTACAATGAGCAGTTCTTC. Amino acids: CASSPGGSYNEQFF.

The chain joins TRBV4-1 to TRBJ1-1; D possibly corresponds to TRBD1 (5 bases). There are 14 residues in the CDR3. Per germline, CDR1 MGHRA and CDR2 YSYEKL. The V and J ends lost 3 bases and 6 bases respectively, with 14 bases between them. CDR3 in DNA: TGCGCCAGCAGCCACCCAGGGCGGGGGGCTGAAGCTTTCTTT. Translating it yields CASSHPGRGAEAFF.

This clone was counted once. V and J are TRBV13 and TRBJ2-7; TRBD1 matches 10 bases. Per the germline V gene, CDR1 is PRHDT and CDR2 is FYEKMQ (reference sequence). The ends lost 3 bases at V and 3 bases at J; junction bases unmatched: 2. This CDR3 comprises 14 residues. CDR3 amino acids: CASSFGTGDYEQYF. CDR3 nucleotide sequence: TGTGCCAGCAGCTTCGGGACAGGGGACTACGAGCAGTACTTC.

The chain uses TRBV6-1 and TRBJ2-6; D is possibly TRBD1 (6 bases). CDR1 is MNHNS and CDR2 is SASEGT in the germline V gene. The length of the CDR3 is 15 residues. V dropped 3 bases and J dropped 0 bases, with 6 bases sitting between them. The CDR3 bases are TGTGCCAGCAGTGAGGGGGCCTCTGGGGCCAACGTCCTGACTTTC. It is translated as CASSEGASGANVLTF.

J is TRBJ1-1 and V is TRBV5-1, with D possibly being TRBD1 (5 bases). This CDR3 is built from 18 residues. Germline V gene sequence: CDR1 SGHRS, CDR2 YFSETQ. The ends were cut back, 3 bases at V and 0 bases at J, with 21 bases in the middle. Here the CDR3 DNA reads TGCGCCAGCAGCTCGTACCCCAAGACAGAGTACATGAACACTGAAGCTTTCTTT. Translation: CASSSYPKTEYMNTEAFF.

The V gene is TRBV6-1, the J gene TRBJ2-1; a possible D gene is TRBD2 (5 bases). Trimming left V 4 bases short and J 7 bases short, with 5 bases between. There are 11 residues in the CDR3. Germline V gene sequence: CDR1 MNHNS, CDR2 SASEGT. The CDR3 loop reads CASSGGNEQFF. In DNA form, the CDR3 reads TGTGCCAGCAGTGGAGGGAATGAGCAGTTCTTC.

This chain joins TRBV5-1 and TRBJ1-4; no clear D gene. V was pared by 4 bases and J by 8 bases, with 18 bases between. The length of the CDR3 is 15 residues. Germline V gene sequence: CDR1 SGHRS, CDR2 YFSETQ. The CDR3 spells CASSRSLAQGEKLFF. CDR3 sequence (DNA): TGCGCCAGCAGCAGGAGCCTCGCGCAAGGAGAAAAACTGTTTTTT. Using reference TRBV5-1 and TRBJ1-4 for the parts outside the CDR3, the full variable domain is KAGVTQTPRYLIKTRGQQVTLSCSPISGHRSVSWYQQTPGQGLQFLFEYFSETQRNKGNFPGRFSGRQFSNSRSEMNVSTLELGDSALYLCASSRSLAQGEKLFFGSGTQLSVL.

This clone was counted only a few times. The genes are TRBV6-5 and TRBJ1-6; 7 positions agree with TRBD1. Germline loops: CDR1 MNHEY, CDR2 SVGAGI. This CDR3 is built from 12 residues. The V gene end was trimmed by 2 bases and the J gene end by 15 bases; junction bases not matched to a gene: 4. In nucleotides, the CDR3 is TGTGCCAGCAGTTACCCGGGACAGAACCTCCACTTT. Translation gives CASSYPGQNLHF.

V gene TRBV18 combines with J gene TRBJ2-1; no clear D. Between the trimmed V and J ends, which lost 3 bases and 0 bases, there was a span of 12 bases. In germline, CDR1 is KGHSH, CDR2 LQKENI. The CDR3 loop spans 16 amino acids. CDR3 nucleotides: TGTGCCAGCTCACCCTCTAGTAGGAGCTCCTACAATGAGCAGTTCTTC. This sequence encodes CASSPSSRSSYNEQFF.

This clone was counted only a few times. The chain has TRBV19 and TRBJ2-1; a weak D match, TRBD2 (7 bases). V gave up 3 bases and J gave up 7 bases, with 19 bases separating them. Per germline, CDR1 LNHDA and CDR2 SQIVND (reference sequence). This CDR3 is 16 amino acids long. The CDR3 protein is CASSINGGGAMNEQFF. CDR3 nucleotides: TGTGCCAGTAGTATTAATGGTGGGGGGGCGATGAATGAGCAGTTCTTC.

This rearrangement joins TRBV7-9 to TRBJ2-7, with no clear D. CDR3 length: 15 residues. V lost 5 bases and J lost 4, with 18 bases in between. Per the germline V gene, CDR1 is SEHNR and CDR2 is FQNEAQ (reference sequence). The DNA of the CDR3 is TGTGCCAGCAGCCCCGAGTATTCCCCTTCTTACGAGCAGTACTTC. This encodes CASSPEYSPSYEQYF. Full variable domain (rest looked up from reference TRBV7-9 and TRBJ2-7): DTGVSQNPRHKITKRGQNVTFRCDPISEHNRLYWYRQTLGQGPEFLTYFQNEAQLEKSRLLSDRFSAERPKGSFSTLEIQRTEQGDSAMYLCASSPEYSPSYEQYFGPGTRLTVT.

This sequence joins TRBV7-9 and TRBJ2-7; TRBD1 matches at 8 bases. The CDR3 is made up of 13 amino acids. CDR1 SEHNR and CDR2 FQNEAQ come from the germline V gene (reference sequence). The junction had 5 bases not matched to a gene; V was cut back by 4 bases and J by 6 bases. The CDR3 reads CASSSGQGGEQYF. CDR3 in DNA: TGTGCCAGCAGCTCCGGACAGGGTGGCGAGCAGTACTTC.

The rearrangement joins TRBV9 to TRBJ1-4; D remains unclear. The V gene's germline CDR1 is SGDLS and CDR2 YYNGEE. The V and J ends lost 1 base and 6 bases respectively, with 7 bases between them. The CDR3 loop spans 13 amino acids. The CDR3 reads CASSVTWYEKLFF. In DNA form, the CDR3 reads TGTGCCAGCAGCGTAACTTGGTATGAAAAACTGTTTTTT.

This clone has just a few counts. The CDR3 loop reads CASSSVAGNTIYF. Written as DNA, the CDR3 is TGTGCCAGCTCTTCGGTAGCCGGAAACACCATATATTTT. The J gene is TRBJ1-3, the V gene TRBV27, with no clear D. The length of the CDR3 is 13 residues. CDR1 is MNHEY and CDR2 is SMNVEV in the germline V gene (reference sequence). The V gene lost 8 bases and the J gene lost 4 bases, with 12 bases spanning the gap.

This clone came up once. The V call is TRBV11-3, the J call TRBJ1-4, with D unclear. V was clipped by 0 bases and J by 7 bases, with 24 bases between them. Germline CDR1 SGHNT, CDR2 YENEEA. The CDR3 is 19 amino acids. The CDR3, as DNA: TGTGCCAGCAGCTTAGATCTAGGAATGGCCGACGACCTCCCTGAAAAACTGTTTTTT. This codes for CASSLDLGMADDLPEKLFF.

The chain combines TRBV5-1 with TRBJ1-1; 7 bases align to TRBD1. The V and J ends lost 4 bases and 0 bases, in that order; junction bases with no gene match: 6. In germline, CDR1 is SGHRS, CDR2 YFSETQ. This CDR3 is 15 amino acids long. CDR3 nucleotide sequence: TGCGCCAGCAGCCTTGAGACAGGGTTGAACACTGAAGCTTTCTTT. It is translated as CASSLETGLNTEAFF.

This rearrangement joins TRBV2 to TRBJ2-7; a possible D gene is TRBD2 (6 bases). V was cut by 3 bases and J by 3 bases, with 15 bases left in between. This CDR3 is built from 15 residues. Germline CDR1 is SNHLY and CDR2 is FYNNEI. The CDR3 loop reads CASSDYSQGGYEQYF. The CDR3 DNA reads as TGTGCCAGCAGTGACTACAGTCAGGGAGGCTACGAGCAGTACTTC. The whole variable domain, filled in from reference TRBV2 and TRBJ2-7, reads EPEVTQTPSHQVTQMGQEVILRCVPISNHLYFYWYRQILGQKVEFLVSFYNNEISEKSEIFDDQFSVERPDGSNFTLKIRSTKLEDSAMYFCASSDYSQGGYEQYFGPGTRLTVT.

CDR3 sequence reads: CASSYRTGEEAFF. CDR3 bases: TGTGCCAGCAGTTACAGGACAGGAGAGGAGGCTTTCTTT. The chain combines TRBV25-1 with TRBJ1-1; 7 bases are shared with TRBD1. Germline trimming cut 5 bases from V and 11 bases from J; bases unmatched to any gene: 11. This CDR3 comprises 13 residues. Per the germline V gene, CDR1 is MGHDK and CDR2 is SYGVNS.

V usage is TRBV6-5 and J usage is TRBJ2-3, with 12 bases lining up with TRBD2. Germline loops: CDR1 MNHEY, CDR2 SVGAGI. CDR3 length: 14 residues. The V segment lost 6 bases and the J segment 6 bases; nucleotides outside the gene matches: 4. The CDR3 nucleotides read TGTGCCAGCAGCCTAGCGGGAGGGCGGGATACGCAGTATTTT. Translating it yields CASSLAGGRDTQYF.

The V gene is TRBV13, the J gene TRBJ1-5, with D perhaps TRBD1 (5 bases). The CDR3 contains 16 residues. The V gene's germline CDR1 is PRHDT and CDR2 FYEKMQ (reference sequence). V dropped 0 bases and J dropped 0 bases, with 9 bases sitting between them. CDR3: CASSLGTGDSNQPQHF. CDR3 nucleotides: TGTGCCAGCAGCTTAGGTACAGGAGATAGCAATCAGCCCCAGCATTTT.

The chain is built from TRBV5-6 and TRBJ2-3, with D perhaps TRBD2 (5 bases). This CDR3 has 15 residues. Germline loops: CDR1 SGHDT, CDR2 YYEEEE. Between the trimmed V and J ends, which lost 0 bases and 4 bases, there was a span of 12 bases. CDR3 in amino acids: CASSLGDGVADTQYF. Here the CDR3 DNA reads TGTGCCAGCAGCTTGGGAGACGGGGTTGCAGATACGCAGTATTTT.

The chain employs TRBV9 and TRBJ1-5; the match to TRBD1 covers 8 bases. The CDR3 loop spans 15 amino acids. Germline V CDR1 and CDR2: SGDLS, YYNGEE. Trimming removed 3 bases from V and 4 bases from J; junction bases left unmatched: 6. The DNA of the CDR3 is TGTGCCAGCAGCGCGACAGGGGCAAGGAATCAGCCCCAGCATTTT. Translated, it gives CASSATGARNQPQHF.

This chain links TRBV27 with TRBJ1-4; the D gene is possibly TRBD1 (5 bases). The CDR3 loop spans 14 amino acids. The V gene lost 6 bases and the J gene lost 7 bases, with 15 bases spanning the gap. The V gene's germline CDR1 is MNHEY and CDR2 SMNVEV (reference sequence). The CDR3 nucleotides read TGTGCCAGCAGACCGGGAGGGGCGGGTGAAAAACTGTTTTTT. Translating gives CASRPGGAGEKLFF.

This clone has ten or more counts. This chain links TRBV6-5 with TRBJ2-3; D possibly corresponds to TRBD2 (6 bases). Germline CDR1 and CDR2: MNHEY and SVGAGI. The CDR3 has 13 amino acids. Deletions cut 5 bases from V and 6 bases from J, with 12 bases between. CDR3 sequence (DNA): TGTGCCAGCAGTCGGGACTCGCCGGATACGCAGTATTTT. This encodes CASSRDSPDTQYF.

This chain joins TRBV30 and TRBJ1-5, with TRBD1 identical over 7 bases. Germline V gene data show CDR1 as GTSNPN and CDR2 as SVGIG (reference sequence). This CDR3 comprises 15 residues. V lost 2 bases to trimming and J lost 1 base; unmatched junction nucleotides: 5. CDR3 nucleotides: TGTGCCTGGAGTCTGGGGACAGCGAGCAATCAGCCCCAGCATTTT. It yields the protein CAWSLGTASNQPQHF.

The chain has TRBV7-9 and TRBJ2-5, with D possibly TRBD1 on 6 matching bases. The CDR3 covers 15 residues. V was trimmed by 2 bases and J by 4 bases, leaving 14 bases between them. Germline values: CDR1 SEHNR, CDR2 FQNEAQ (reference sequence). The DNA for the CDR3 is TGTGCCAGCAGCTTAAGTGGGGGCCCCAGAGAGACCCAGTACTTC. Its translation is CASSLSGGPRETQYF.